The 3 T cell receptor beta chains given below trace back to one sample, sequenced in a study of cytomegalovirus exposure and HLA in healthy donors. Profiling relied on immunoSEQ multiplex PCR, and the TCRdb table lists in-frame clones only, not all of them. The sample shows roughly 80,000 clones, approximately 94% of them seen only once. The specimen sequenced was PBMCs. The receptors stem from a woman younger than 30 in good health and CMV-seropositive.

The chain carries TRBV15 and TRBJ1-5; 8 nucleotides match TRBD1. This CDR3 has 16 amino acids. The V gene's germline CDR1 is LNHNV and CDR2 YYDKDF (reference sequence). The V segment lost 1 base and the J segment 6 bases; nucleotides outside the gene matches: 8. The CDR3 sequence is CATSRADREGVQPQHF. In DNA, the CDR3 is TGTGCCACCAGCAGAGCGGACAGGGAGGGTGTTCAGCCCCAGCATTTT. The complete variable domain, with remaining parts taken from reference TRBV15 and TRBJ1-5, reads DAMVIQNPRYQVTQFGKPVTLSCSQTLNHNVMYWYQQKSSQAPKLLFHYYDKDFNNEADTPDNFQSRRPNTSFCFLDIRSPGLGDTAMYLCATSRADREGVQPQHFGDGTRLSIL.

The chain links TRBV4-2 to TRBJ1-2; tentatively, D is TRBD1 (5 bases). Trimming shortened V by 0 bases and J by 6 bases, and 8 bases separated the two germline ends. CDR3 length equals 13 residues. Germline V gives CDR1 LGHNA, CDR2 YNFKEQ. The CDR3 nucleotides are TGTGCCAGCAGCCAAGATTCGGGGGATGGCTACACCTTC. Translation: CASSQDSGDGYTF.

The rearrangement links TRBV27 to TRBJ2-4, with TRBD1 identical over 7 bases. The CDR3 is 9 residues long. Trimming took 11 bases from V and 13 from J; bases not matched to a gene: 5. Germline CDR1 MNHEY, CDR2 SMNVEV (reference sequence). CDR3 DNA sequence: TGTGCCGGGCGAGGGGGCCAGTACTTC. As protein: CAGRGGQYF.